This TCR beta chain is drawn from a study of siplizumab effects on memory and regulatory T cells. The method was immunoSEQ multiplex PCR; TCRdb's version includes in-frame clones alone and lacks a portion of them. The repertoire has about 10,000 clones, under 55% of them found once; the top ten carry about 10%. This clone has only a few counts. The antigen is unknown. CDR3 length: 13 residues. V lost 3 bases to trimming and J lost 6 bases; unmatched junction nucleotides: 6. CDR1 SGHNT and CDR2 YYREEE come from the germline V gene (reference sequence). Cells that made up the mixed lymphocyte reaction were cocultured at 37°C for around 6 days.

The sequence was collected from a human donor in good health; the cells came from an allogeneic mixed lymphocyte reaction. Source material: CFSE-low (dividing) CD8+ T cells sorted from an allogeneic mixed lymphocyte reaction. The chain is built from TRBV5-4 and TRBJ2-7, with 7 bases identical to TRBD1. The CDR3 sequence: CASSYRGPAEQYF. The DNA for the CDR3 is TGTGCCAGCAGCTACAGGGGCCCTGCCGAGCAGTACTTC.